One TCR beta chain is described in this entry. Its specificity is not known. This PCR relied on a set of 60 Vbeta primers and 13 Jbeta primers. Profiled with immunoSEQ multiplex PCR; TCRdb holds only in-frame clones, not every one. The data show over 65,000 clones, around four fifths seen once. Every donor was a healthy person donating bone marrow. The data originate from a study of cytomegalovirus exposure and HLA in healthy donors. Background on the study: In an earlier analysis, 95 million to 130 million unique TCR beta sequences were found from some 200 million T cells. Broader study findings: Listed as cytomegalovirus-associated were 150 to 200 TCR beta chains.

Source material: PBMCs. This TCR was recovered from a man aged 35 to 55 in good health and CMV-seronegative.

Here the CDR3 DNA reads TGTGCCAGCAGTCGGACAGAGGGCTACACCTTC. Protein: CASSRTEGYTF. This chain joins TRBV6-6 and TRBJ1-2, with D maybe TRBD1 (6 bases). V gave up 5 bases and J gave up 8 bases, with 9 bases separating them. Germline V gene sequence: CDR1 MNHNY, CDR2 SVGAGI (reference sequence). CDR3 length equals 11 residues.